Listed here is a single T cell receptor beta chain. Its target is not known. Clones were read by immunoSEQ multiplex PCR, and TCRdb kept only the in-frame ones, dropping some. The data contain 100,000 to 150,000 clones, 90% of them singletons. Germline V gives CDR1 SGHVS, CDR2 FNYEAQ. The V end lost 6 bases, the J end lost 11 bases, and 11 bases lay between the germline ends. The CDR3 covers 12 residues. These data originate in a study of T cell responses to AZD1222 COVID-19 vaccine. General observations from the study: The number of AZD1222 recipients seropositive at baseline was only five or six. Reports say nearly half of spike-specific TCRs go after unmutated variant regions. The CD4 TCRs associated with vaccination extended across spike and predominated at 160-218 and 743-854. A mostly white British donor set with more females was recruited, and clonal diversity was possibly underestimated.

The V and J genes are TRBV7-6 and TRBJ1-6; no clear D. The sequences come from peripheral blood, collected 28 days after the second dose of the MenACWY control vaccine. This TCR came from an adult who received the MenACWY meningococcal vaccine as a control. The CDR3 here is CASSFLRAPLHF. CDR3 bases: TGTGCCAGCAGTTTCTTAAGGGCACCCCTCCACTTT. Drawing the rest from reference TRBV7-6 and TRBJ1-6, the complete variable domain is GAGVSQSPRYKVTKRGQDVALRCDPISGHVSLYWYRQALGQGPEFLTYFNYEAQQDKSGLPNDRFSAERPEGSISTLTIQRTEQRDSAMYRCASSFLRAPLHFGNGTRLTVT.